This entry concerns a single T cell receptor (beta chain). Its target is not known. This table comes from immunoSEQ multiplex PCR, and its TCRdb copy is limited to in-frame clones, with some not included. Here the sample spans around 3,100 clones, approximately 28% being singletons. The entry originates in a study of T cells in localized non-small cell lung cancer. Study conclusions and caveats: There was higher T cell clonality in uninvolved adjacent lung than in tumor, and it was highest there.

The length of the CDR3 is 14 residues. CDR1 and CDR2 from the germline V gene are LNHDA and SQIVND (reference sequence). V lost 1 base to trimming and J lost 3 bases, with 7 bases between them. This chain connects TRBV19 to TRBJ1-5, with D possibly being TRBD1 (5 bases). Sequencing used lung tumor tissue, obtained before any cancer treatment. This sequence originates from a female donor older than 55 with stage I lung adenocarcinoma. The CDR3 loop reads CASSIGGDNQPQHF. For the CDR3, the DNA is TGTGCCAGTAGTATAGGGGGGGACAATCAGCCCCAGCATTTT.